Each of the 7 T cell receptor beta chains below was sequenced from the same sample in a study of cytomegalovirus exposure and HLA in healthy donors. PCR involved 60 Vbeta and 13 Jbeta primers. The repertoire was sequenced with immunoSEQ multiplex PCR; TCRdb's copy has only in-frame clones and lacks some. The sample includes 210,000 or so clones, around four fifths of them seen just once. The sample comprised PBMCs. All receptors come from a woman aged 55-69 years in good health and CMV-seropositive.

A few counts support this clone. This chain uses TRBV11-2 with TRBJ2-1; D is perhaps TRBD2 (6 bases). V lost 4 bases to trimming and J lost 2 bases, with 12 bases between them. Germline CDR1 and CDR2: SGHAT and FQNNGV. The length of the CDR3 is 15 residues. CDR3 in DNA: TGTGCCAGCAGCTCGACTAGTTCCGCCTACAATGAGCAGTTCTTC. Translation gives CASSSTSSAYNEQFF.

The V gene is TRBV7-9, the J gene TRBJ2-7; D might be TRBD1 (6 bases). CDR3 length equals 15 residues. V shed 7 bases and J shed 6 bases, with 22 bases lying between them. Looked up from germline, CDR1 is SEHNR and CDR2 is FQNEAQ (reference sequence). CDR3 amino acids: CASIGLGRGRTEQYF. The CDR3 region has the DNA TGTGCCAGCATCGGCCTAGGCAGGGGAAGGACCGAGCAGTACTTC.

V is TRBV10-1 and J is TRBJ2-1; 12 nucleotides agree with TRBD2. J was trimmed by 1 base and V by 6 bases; bases with no gene match: 7. CDR1 and CDR2 from the germline V gene are WNHNN and SYGVQD (reference sequence). CDR3 size: 17 residues. The CDR3: CASSEGLAGPSYNEQFF. The DNA of the CDR3 is TGCGCCAGCAGCGAGGGACTAGCGGGCCCATCCTACAATGAGCAGTTCTTC.

The genes are TRBV7-9 and TRBJ1-4; the D is unclear. Germline CDR1 is SEHNR and CDR2 is FQNEAQ (reference sequence). V was cut by 9 bases and J by 0 bases, with 8 bases left in between. The CDR3 has 13 residues. The CDR3 DNA sequence: TGTGCCAGTTCGTCTGCAACTAATGAAAAACTGTTTTTT. Its translation: CASSSATNEKLFF.

V and J are TRBV10-1 and TRBJ2-5; TRBD2 matches at 7 bases. Trimming removed 7 bases from V and 5 bases from J; junction bases left unmatched: 10. Germline V CDR1 and CDR2: WNHNN, SYGVQD (reference sequence). The CDR3 has 14 residues. The DNA of the CDR3 is TGCGCCAGCACCAATCTAGGGAGGGTGGAGACCCAGTACTTC. As protein: CASTNLGRVETQYF.

The chain employs TRBV5-1 and TRBJ1-3; tentative D call: TRBD1 (6 bases). The germline V and J ends were trimmed by 4 bases and 0 bases, with 11 bases remaining between them. Germline CDR1 SGHRS, CDR2 YFSETQ. The CDR3 is made up of 15 amino acids. The CDR3 DNA follows: TGCGCCAGCAGCCAAACAGGGAACTCTGGAAACACCATATATTTT. This translates into CASSQTGNSGNTIYF.

There are a few counts of this clone. The chain joins TRBV6-1 to TRBJ1-2, with TRBD1 matching over 7 bases. The germline CDR1 and CDR2 sequences are MNHNS and SASEGT. The junction had 13 bases not matched to a gene; V was cut back by 7 bases and J by 8 bases. This CDR3 has 14 residues. The CDR3 sequence is CASTLGQESKGYTF. The CDR3 DNA reads TGTGCCAGCACCCTAGGACAGGAATCGAAAGGCTACACCTTC.